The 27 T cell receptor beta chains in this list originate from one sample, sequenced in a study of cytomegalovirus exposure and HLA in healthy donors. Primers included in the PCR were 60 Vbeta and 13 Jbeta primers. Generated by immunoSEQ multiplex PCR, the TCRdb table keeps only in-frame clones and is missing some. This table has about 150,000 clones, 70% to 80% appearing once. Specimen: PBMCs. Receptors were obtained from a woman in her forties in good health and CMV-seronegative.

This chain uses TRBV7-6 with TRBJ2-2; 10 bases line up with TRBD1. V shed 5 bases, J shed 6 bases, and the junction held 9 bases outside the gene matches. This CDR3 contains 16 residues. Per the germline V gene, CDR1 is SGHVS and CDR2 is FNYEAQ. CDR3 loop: CASSLRQGAGAGELFF. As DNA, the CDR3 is TGTGCCAGCAGCCTTCGACAGGGGGCAGGGGCCGGGGAGCTGTTTTTT.

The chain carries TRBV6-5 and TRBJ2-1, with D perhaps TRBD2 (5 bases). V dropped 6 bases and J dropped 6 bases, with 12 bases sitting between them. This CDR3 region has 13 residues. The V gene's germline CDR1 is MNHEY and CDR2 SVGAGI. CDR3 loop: CASRKRMANEQFF. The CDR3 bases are TGTGCCAGCAGAAAGCGGATGGCCAATGAGCAGTTCTTC.

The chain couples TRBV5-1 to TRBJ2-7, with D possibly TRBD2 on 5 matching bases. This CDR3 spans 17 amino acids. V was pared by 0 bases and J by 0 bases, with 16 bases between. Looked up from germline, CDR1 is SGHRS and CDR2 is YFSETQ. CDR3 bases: TGCGCCAGCAGCTTGGGCGGCGGGCTCACCACCTCCTACGAGCAGTACTTC. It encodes CASSLGGGLTTSYEQYF.

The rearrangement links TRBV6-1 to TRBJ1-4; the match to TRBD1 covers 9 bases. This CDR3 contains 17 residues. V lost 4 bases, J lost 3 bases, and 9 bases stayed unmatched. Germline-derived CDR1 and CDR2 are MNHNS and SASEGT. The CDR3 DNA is TGTGCCAGCAGTGGGGACAGACGGACAGGGGCTAATGAAAAACTGTTTTTT. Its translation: CASSGDRRTGANEKLFF.

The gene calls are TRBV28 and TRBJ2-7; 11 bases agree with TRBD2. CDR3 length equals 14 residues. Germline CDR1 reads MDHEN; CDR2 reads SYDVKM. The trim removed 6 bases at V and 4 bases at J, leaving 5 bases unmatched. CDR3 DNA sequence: TGTGCCAGCAGCGTAGGGACTAGCGGATACGAGCAGTACTTC. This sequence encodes CASSVGTSGYEQYF.

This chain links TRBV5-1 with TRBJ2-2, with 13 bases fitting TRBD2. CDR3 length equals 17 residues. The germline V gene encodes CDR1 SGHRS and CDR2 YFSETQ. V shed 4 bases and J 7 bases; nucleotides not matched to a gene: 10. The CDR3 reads CASSLSGRLAGGGELFF. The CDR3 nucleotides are TGCGCCAGCAGCCTTTCGGGACGACTAGCGGGGGGCGGGGAGCTGTTTTTT.

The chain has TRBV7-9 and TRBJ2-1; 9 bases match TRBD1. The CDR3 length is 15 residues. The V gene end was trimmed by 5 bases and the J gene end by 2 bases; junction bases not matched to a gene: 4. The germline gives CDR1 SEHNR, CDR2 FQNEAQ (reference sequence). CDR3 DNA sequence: TGTGCCAGCAGCCAGGACAGGGGCGCCTACAATGAGCAGTTCTTC. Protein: CASSQDRGAYNEQFF.

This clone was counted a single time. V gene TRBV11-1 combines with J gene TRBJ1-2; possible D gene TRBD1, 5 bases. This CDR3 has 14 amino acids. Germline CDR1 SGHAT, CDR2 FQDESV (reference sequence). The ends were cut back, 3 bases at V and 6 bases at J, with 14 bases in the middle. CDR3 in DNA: TGTGCCAGCAGCTTTCGGGTCCAGGGTGATGGCTACACCTTC. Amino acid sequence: CASSFRVQGDGYTF.

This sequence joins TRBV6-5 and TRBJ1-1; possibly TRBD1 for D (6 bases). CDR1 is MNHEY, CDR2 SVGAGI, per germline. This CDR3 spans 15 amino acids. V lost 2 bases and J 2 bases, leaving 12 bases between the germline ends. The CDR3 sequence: CASSYGTPINTEAFF. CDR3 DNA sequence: TGTGCCAGCAGTTACGGGACACCTATTAACACTGAAGCTTTCTTT.

The CDR3 DNA reads as TGTGCCAGCAGCTCCCAGGGGCGAGGGACTGAAGCTTTCTTT. Translating it yields CASSSQGRGTEAFF. The rearrangement uses TRBV7-2 and TRBJ1-1, with D possibly matching TRBD1 (6 bases). Germline V lookup: CDR1 SGHTA, CDR2 FQGNSA. The CDR3 is made up of 14 amino acids. With 4 bases removed from V and 5 bases from J, the gap between germline ends came to 14 bases.

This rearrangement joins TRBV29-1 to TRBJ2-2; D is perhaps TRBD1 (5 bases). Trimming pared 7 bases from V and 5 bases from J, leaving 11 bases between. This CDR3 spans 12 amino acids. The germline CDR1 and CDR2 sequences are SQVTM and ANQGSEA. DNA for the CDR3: TGCAGCGCCCCGGACACTACCGGGGAGCTGTTTTTT. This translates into CSAPDTTGELFF.

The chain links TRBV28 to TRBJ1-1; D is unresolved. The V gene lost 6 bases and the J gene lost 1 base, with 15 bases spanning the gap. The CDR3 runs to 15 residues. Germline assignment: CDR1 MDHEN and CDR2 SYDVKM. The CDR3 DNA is TGTGCCAGCAGCCCACCGGACTTTCCGAACACTGAAGCTTTCTTT. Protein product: CASSPPDFPNTEAFF.

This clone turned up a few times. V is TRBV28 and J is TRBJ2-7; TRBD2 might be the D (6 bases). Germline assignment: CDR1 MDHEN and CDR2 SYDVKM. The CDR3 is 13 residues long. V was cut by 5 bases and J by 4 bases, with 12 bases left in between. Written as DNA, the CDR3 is TGTGCCAGCAGTCTACCGGGGGAGTACGAGCAGTACTTC. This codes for CASSLPGEYEQYF.

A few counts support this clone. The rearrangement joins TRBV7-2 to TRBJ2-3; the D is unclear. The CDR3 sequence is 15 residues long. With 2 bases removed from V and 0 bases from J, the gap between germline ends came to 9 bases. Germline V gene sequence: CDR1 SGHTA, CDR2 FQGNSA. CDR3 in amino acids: CASSLSLLSTDTQYF. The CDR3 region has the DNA TGTGCCAGCAGCTTATCGTTGCTAAGCACAGATACGCAGTATTTT.

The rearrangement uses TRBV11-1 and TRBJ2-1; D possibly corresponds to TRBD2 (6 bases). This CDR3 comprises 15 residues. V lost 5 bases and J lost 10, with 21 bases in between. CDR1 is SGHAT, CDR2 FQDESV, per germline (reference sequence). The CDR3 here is CASSGRLDPNVEQFF. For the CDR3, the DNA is TGTGCCAGCAGCGGAAGACTAGACCCAAATGTAGAGCAGTTCTTC.

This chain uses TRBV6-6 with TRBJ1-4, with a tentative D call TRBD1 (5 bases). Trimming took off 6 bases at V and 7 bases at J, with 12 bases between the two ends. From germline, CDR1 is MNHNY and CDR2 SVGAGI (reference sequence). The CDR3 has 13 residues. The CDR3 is CASSRGTGEKLFF. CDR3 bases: TGTGCCAGCAGCCGGGGGACGGGTGAAAAACTGTTTTTT.

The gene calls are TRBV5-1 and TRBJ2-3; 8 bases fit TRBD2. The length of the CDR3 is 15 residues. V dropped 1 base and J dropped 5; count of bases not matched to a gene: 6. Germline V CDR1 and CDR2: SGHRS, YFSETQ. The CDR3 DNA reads TGCGCCAGCAGCTTGTTAACTAGCGGAGGAGATACGCAGTATTTT. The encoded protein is CASSLLTSGGDTQYF. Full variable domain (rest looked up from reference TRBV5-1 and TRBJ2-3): KAGVTQTPRYLIKTRGQQVTLSCSPISGHRSVSWYQQTPGQGLQFLFEYFSETQRNKGNFPGRFSGRQFSNSRSEMNVSTLELGDSALYLCASSLLTSGGDTQYFGPGTRLTVL.

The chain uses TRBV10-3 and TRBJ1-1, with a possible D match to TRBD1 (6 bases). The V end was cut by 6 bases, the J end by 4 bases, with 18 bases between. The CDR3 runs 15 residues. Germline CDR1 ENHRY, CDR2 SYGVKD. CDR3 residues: CAIRKGGREGTEAFF. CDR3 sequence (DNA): TGTGCCATCAGAAAGGGGGGGCGCGAGGGCACTGAAGCTTTCTTT.

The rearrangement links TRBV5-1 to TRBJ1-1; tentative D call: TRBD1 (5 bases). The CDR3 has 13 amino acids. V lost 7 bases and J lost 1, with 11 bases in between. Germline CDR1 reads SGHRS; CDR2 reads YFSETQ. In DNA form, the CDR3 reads TGCGCCAGCGGTTTACAGGAGAACACTGAAGCTTTCTTT. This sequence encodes CASGLQENTEAFF. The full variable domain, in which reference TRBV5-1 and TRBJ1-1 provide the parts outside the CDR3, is KAGVTQTPRYLIKTRGQQVTLSCSPISGHRSVSWYQQTPGQGLQFLFEYFSETQRNKGNFPGRFSGRQFSNSRSEMNVSTLELGDSALYLCASGLQENTEAFFGQGTRLTVV.

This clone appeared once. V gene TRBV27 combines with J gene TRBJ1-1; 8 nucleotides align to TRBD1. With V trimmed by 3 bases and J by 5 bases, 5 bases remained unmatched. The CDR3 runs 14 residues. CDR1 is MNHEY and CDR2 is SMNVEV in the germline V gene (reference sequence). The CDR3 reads CASSFTGGGTEAFF. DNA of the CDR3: TGTGCCAGCAGTTTCACAGGGGGAGGAACTGAAGCTTTCTTT.

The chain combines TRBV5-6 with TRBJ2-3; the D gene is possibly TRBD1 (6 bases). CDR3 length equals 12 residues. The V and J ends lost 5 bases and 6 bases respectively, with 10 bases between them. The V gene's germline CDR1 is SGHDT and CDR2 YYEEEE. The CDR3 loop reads CASRFTGDTQYF. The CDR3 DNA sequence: TGTGCCAGCAGGTTTACAGGGGATACGCAGTATTTT. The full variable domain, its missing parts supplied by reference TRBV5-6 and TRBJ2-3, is DAGVTQSPTHLIKTRGQQVTLRCSPKSGHDTVSWYQQALGQGPQFIFQYYEEEERQRGNFPDRFSGHQFPNYSSELNVNALLLGDSALYLCASRFTGDTQYFGPGTRLTVL.

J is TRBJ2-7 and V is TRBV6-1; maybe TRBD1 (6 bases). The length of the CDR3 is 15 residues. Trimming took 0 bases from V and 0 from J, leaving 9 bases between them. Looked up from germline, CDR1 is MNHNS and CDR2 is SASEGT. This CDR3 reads CASSEALQGSYEQYF. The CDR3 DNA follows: TGTGCCAGCAGTGAAGCCTTACAGGGCTCCTACGAGCAGTACTTC.

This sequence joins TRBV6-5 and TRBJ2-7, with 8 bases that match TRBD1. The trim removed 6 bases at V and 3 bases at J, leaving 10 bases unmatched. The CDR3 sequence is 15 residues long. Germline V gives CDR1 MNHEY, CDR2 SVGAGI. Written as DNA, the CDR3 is TGTGCCAGCAGCCCCTCCGGGACAGGCATCTACGAGCAGTACTTC. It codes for CASSPSGTGIYEQYF.

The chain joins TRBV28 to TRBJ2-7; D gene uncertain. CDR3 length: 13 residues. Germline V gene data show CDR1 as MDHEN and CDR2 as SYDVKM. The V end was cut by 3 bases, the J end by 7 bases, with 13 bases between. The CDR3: CASSFRLLLEQYF. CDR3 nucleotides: TGTGCCAGCAGTTTCCGACTTCTGTTGGAGCAGTACTTC.

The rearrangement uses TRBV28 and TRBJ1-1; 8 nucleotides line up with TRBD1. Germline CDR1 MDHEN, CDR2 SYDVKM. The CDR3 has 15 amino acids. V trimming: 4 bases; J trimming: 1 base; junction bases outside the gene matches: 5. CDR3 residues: CASSSLGQGNTEAFF. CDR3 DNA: TGTGCCAGCAGTTCACTCGGACAGGGGAACACTGAAGCTTTCTTT.

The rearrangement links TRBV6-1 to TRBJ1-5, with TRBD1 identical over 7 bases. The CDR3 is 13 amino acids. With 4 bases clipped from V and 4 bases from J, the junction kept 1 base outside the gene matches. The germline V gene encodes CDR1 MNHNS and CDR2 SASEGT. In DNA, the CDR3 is TGTGCCAGCAGTGTACAGGGGAATCAGCCCCAGCATTTT. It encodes CASSVQGNQPQHF.

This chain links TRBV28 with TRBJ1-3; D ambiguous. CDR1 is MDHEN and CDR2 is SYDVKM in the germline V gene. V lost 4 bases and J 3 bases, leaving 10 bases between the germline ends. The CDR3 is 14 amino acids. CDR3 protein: CASSSPRVGNTIYF. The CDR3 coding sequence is TGTGCCAGCAGTTCCCCGAGGGTTGGAAACACCATATATTTT.